This TCR beta chain was sequenced for a study of cytomegalovirus exposure and HLA in healthy donors (dated 2017 in TCRdb). Broadly, across the study: An earlier analysis of a few hundred of the donors reported roughly 300 Gb of sequence data and 100 million to 120 million unique TCR beta sequences obtained from approximately 180 million T cells. The number of donors typed differed by locus, with 629-630 for A, B, C, DRB1 and DQB1, 522 for DQA1, approximately 580 for DPA1, and roughly 450 for DPB1. To predict cytomegalovirus infection status, the study brought together high-throughput TCR immunosequencing, statistical association of individual TCRs with disease status, and machine learning. Of the roughly 410 genotyped donors, 70% to 90% were placed in the genetic ancestry cluster associated with self-reported Caucasian donors. Every repertoire in the discovery cohort had been generated on one and the same sequencing platform. Genome-wide SNP genotypes for about three fifths of the roughly 700 donors were used in a later genetic analysis, which treated that subset as a discovery cohort. To decide whether each TCR beta V gene segment behaved as functional or pseudogenic, an earlier analysis of over 500 of the donors relied on high-throughput TCR beta sequencing. Besides the first cohort of roughly 640 subjects, a separate validation cohort made up of about 120 different subjects was used. Both class I and class II loci were covered by HLA typing, at four-digit resolution. An early release that covered 500 to 800 HLA-typed donors contained approximately 290 gigabases of sequencing data and some 87 million unique TCR sequences. Donor age, sex, ethnicity and CMV serostatus were compiled together with the repertoire data. Because of strong linkage in the cohort, five DR-DQ haplotypes were treated as single units for association and clustering. A later analysis re-analyzed previously published TCR beta repertoires from 500 to 700 donors and added high-resolution HLA genotyping to study TCR occurrence patterns. The study aimed to test whether cataloging public T cell receptors could reveal signatures of past pathogen exposure. The study used immunosequencing to profile the T cell repertoires of several hundred subjects and linked those repertoires to cytomegalovirus serostatus. The later analysis used no new phenotypic data to find candidate immune exposures, relying instead on TCR beta sequences and their occurrence across donors. Across approximately 420 genotyped donors of the cohort, an average of approximately 200,000 unique TCR beta nucleotide sequences per donor were sequenced, and 15% to 20% of those sequences were non-productive. Results the study describes overall, beyond this receptor: While some public TCRs were present in many individuals, most TCR sequences turned up only very rarely across donors. The study gave a list of 150 to 200 TCR beta chains associated with cytomegalovirus. A later analysis found that most CMV-associated TCR beta chains appeared HLA-restricted, with HLA associations seemingly driven largely by CMV exposure. A few of the identified cytomegalovirus-associated TCR beta chains were confirmed in vitro to be specific for cytomegalovirus antigens. In a later genetic analysis, a missense DCLRE1C variant was associated with V-gene and J-gene trimming of TCR beta chains, and the association was replicated in an independent cohort. A cluster of highly shared sequence variants was judged likely to be a technical artifact of the sequencing pipeline. Several of the top co-occurrence clusters appeared to be linked to parvovirus B19, influenza, CMV and Epstein-Barr virus, according to a later analysis. When HLA alleles, especially DR and DQ, strongly co-occurred, attributing TCR associations to individual alleles was difficult. In this cohort, only TCR beta chains were sequenced, and detectable features were limited by the absence of alpha or paired-chain data. A further reported finding was that TCR beta sequences accurately predicted the HLA-A and HLA-B alleles for most subjects in the first cohort. Cytomegalovirus status was reported to be diagnosed by the classifier with high specificity and sensitivity in both the original and validation cohorts. A later analysis found that HLA-associated TCR beta chains were more clonally expanded and had lower generation probabilities than equally common non-associated chains. Some 15 rarely observed V segments, including chromosome 9 orphons, were excluded from the earlier analysis of about 610 of the donors because counts were too low. The authors suggested that the approach could potentially be generalized to other disease states and immunological phenotypes. Because HLA typing was missing for some donors at each locus, association tests included only the typed subset. In an earlier analysis of around 600 of the donors, most TCR beta V segments were observed in productive rearrangements about 90% or about 30% of the time, broadly matching IMGT annotations. Because the 87-base-pair reads could not distinguish some IMGT-functional V segments, including TRBV6-2 and TRBV6-3, those segments were excluded. A later analysis found that TCR association rates varied across HLA loci, with DRB1 alleles showing the most associated TCRs and HLA-C alleles the fewest. The presence/absence analyses assumed that sequencing depth was roughly uniform across donors, and that assumption may not be true. In a later analysis, around 15,000 TCR beta sequences were associated with specific HLA alleles at a false discovery rate of 0.05. For the cohort, immune exposure information was limited to CMV serostatus. Compared with the approximately 600-donor mean, donors in an Asian-associated ancestry cluster had fewer N-insertions in productive TCRs, according to a later genetic analysis. Correlated functional status among segregating V segments might be attributable to linkage disequilibrium, but an unknown experimental factor could not be ruled out.

A word on this clone: No cognate antigen has been identified for it. No much larger clone is present one base from it, and per-base qualities are unavailable.

Library prep was done by the immunoSEQ multiplex PCR assay. The multiplex PCR relied on a mix of 60 forward primers for TCR Vbeta segments and 13 reverse primers for TCR Jbeta segments. The CDR3 region of rearranged TCR beta genes was amplified from genomic DNA by a multiplex PCR assay. The Illumina HiSeq System was used to sequence the amplified TCR beta libraries as 87-base-pair reads. Processing in the source paper ran as follows. In a later analysis, tens of millions of unique TCR beta chains were counted across the roughly 610 repertoires, and roughly 11 million of these chains were shared by at least two donors. To remove PCR and sequencing errors, raw reads were error-corrected and collapsed into unique sequences using a nearest-neighbor algorithm that merged closely related sequences. To assign V, D and J gene segments, CDR3 sequences were aligned to IMGT reference sequences. Each retained sequence needed at least a six-nucleotide match to both a V gene segment and a J gene segment. Rearrangements were classified as productive when the CDR3 lacked stop codons and remained in frame with V and J, and all other rearrangements were classified as non-productive. CDR3 was defined by IMGT convention, running from the second conserved V-encoded cysteine to the conserved J-encoded phenylalanine. The earlier analysis of about 590 of the donors excluded sequences that lacked an unambiguous match to a single V gene segment. An earlier analysis of about 600 of the donors called V segments functional above 56.7% productive rearrangements and segregating when the between-donor standard deviation exceeded 5%. A statistical classification framework was built for diagnosing cytomegalovirus status from the catalog of TCR beta chain sequences. V and J gene assignment, in a later analysis, came from comparing TCR nucleotide sequences with IMGT/GENE-DB human TR gene sequences. Using the TCRdist pipeline, a later analysis assigned CDR3 sequences along with most-parsimonious VDJ recombination scenarios. In a later analysis, each TCR beta chain was defined by its CDR3 amino acid sequence together with its V-gene family, and reads without a unique V-gene family were excluded. As a way to deal with suspected cross-contamination and a sequencing artifact, a later analysis dropped approximately 590 nucleotide sequences that were highly shared and had low generation probability. In a later analysis, a clonal expansion index for each public chain was calculated from normalized within-repertoire ranks of inferred template counts. Generation probabilities in a later analysis came from a VDJ recombination model fitted to out-of-frame rearrangements, and those results were checked against IGoR. In a later analysis, hypergeometric tests were used to score TCR-TCR, TCR-HLA and TCR-CMV co-occurrence, with a repertoire-size bias correction applied to TCR pairs. A later analysis estimated false discovery rates by permuting HLA or CMV assignments 20 times. A later analysis grouped co-occurring TCRs with DBSCAN, adding TCRdist sequence similarity when clustering within HLA-allele-positive subsets. Repertoires with fewer than 30,000 or more than 120,000 public chains, plus five repertoires with anomalous nucleotide sharing, were excluded from co-occurrence clustering. Imported from immuneACCESS, the table was reduced by TCRdb to in-frame sequences with V and J called. These copies leave out some clones; in studies compared against another copy, an unresolved V gene accounts for under half, and the cause of the remainder is not known. The V and J calls and clone size are taken from that table; D and trimming were inferred from the DNA. The sample table lists approximately 150,000 clones, approximately 80% of them with a count of one. About 9.6% of the sample is in the top ten clones.

The cohort was made up of 666 healthy bone marrow donors. At the time of sampling, all cohort members were nominally healthy, though unrecorded immune exposures were likely present. The donor tested CMV seropositive and was one of the 289 seropositive cohort members. Each donor provided a peripheral blood sample, and peripheral blood mononuclear cells were used for TCR beta sequencing. The Qiagen DNeasy Blood Extraction Kit was used to extract genomic DNA from the blood cell samples. Sequences SGDLS (CDR1) and YYNGEE (CDR2) are obtained from the germline V gene. Relative to germline, V is 0 bases shorter and J is 0 bases shorter, with 8 bases between their ends. The CDR3 runs 15 residues from the cysteine to the phenylalanine. CDR3 DNA is the only sequence kept; it has 45 bases, read in frame from the first base.

This TCR derives from a young man in good health and CMV-seropositive. The chain is assembled from TRBV9 and TRBJ2-3; there is no confident call for the D gene. The specimen sequenced was PBMCs. The CDR3 in this case is CASSVVAESTDTQYF. The bases read TGTGCCAGCAGCGTAGTGGCGGAGAGCACAGATACGCAGTATTTT.